This T cell receptor beta chain comes out of a study of patients and donors after allogeneic stem cell transplantation. Germline V gives CDR1 ENHRY, CDR2 SYGVKD. The CDR3 is 14 residues long. With V trimmed by 7 bases and J by 6 bases, 9 bases remained unmatched. TCRdb ran MiXCR on the RT-PCR reads and lists one entry per CDR3 protein. Among about 160,000 distinct CDR3 sequences listed, about a third were seen once. The clonotype comes from a human donor who was either an allogeneic HSCT recipient or a stem cell or donor lymphocyte infusion donor (not recorded which). It is not recorded whose cells these are; they may come from a transplant donor. The chain uses TRBV10-3 and TRBJ2-3; 8 bases are a match to TRBD2. Sequencing was carried out using blood, either unsorted or a sorted T cell fraction (not recorded which). CDR3 sequence: CAITPGLDGDTQYF. For the CDR3, the DNA is TGTGCCATCACGCCGGGACTAGATGGCGATACGCAGTATTTT.